Listed here are 14 T cell receptor beta chains from one sample, sequenced in a study of blood T cell repertoires in COVID-19. Profiled with immunoSEQ multiplex PCR; TCRdb holds only in-frame clones, not every one. The table includes around 140,000 clones, over 70% detected once. The sequenced material came from peripheral blood. These TCRs come from a woman in her sixties with acute or convalescent COVID-19.

The rearrangement uses TRBV3-1 (or the pseudogene TRBV3-2) and TRBJ2-5, with a tentative D call TRBD2 (6 bases). This CDR3 contains 14 residues. CDR1 is LGHDT and CDR2 is YNNKEL in the germline V gene (reference sequence). The ends were cut back, 5 bases at V and 0 bases at J, with 10 bases in the middle. CDR3 sequence reads: CASSFRLDQETQYF. In nucleotides, the CDR3 is TGTGCCAGCAGCTTTCGACTAGACCAAGAGACCCAGTACTTC.

Only a few counts were recorded for this clone. This chain links TRBV3-1 (or the pseudogene TRBV3-2) with TRBJ1-1; D gene ambiguous. Per the germline V gene, CDR1 is LGHDT and CDR2 is YNNKEL (reference sequence). The length of the CDR3 is 16 residues. V lost 2 bases and J lost 2, with 15 bases in between. In nucleotides, the CDR3 is TGTGCCAGCAGCCAATTCGAGGGCAGACTTAACACTGAAGCTTTCTTT. It translates to CASSQFEGRLNTEAFF.

V usage is TRBV18 and J usage is TRBJ1-1, with TRBD1 matching over 10 bases. V dropped 6 bases and J dropped 5; count of bases not matched to a gene: 3. This CDR3 contains 13 residues. CDR1 and CDR2 from the germline V gene are KGHSH and LQKENI. The chain's CDR3 is CASSQDRGTEAFF. The CDR3 bases are TGTGCCAGCTCCCAGGACAGGGGGACTGAAGCTTTCTTT.

V usage is TRBV4-2 and J usage is TRBJ1-2; the D gene is possibly TRBD1 (6 bases). The CDR3 is 17 amino acids. In germline, CDR1 is LGHNA, CDR2 YNFKEQ. V lost 4 bases, J lost 0 bases, and 18 bases lay in between. The CDR3 coding sequence is TGTGCCAGCAGCCCGGACAGTCCTCATACTTCTAACTATGGCTACACCTTC. Translation: CASSPDSPHTSNYGYTF.

The V and J genes are TRBV11-3 and TRBJ2-1, with a weak D call TRBD1 (6 bases). Germline CDR1 is SGHNT and CDR2 is YENEEA. V lost 0 bases, J lost 8 bases, and 17 bases lay in between. The CDR3 runs to 16 residues. The CDR3 loop reads CASSLDQSRGKHEQFF. Written as DNA, the CDR3 is TGTGCCAGCAGCTTAGATCAGTCTAGGGGGAAACATGAGCAGTTCTTC.

The rearrangement uses TRBV5-1 and TRBJ1-2; D gene uncertain. CDR1 and CDR2 (germline): SGHRS, YFSETQ. CDR3 length: 12 residues. V was shortened by 5 bases and J by 6 bases, with 11 bases between the two germline ends. The CDR3 coding sequence is TGCGCCAGCAGTTCCGGAGGGCATGGCTACACCTTC. Residues: CASSSGGHGYTF.

CDR3 DNA: TGTGCCAGCAGCCCCTGGAGTCTGCGGGGGGTTTTCGAGCAGTACTTC. Protein: CASSPWSLRGVFEQYF. The V gene is TRBV7-2, the J gene TRBJ2-7; 8 bases match TRBD2. In germline, CDR1 is SGHTA, CDR2 FQGNSA. After removal of 5 bases from V and 6 bases from J, the junction contained 15 bases not matched to a gene. CDR3 length: 16 residues.

A word on this clone: Distinct nucleotide sequences in the sample also encode this CDR3. The chain employs TRBV19 and TRBJ1-2, with 8 bases aligning to TRBD1. The V and J ends lost 3 bases and 8 bases, in that order; junction bases with no gene match: 5. This CDR3 has 13 amino acids. Germline lookup yields CDR1 LNHDA and CDR2 SQIVND (reference sequence). The CDR3 nucleotides are TGTGCCAGTAGTATCGGACAGGGTTACGGCTACACCTTC. Its translation: CASSIGQGYGYTF.

The sample holds a few counts of this clone. The rearrangement uses TRBV27 and TRBJ1-6; TRBD1 is a possible D gene (6 bases). CDR1 MNHEY and CDR2 SMNVEV come from the germline V gene (reference sequence). The CDR3 is 14 amino acids. The V end lost 7 bases, the J end lost 4 bases, and 11 bases lay between the germline ends. CDR3 region: CASTTGQYNSPLHF. The CDR3 DNA reads TGTGCCAGCACAACTGGACAGTATAATTCACCCCTCCACTTT.

The rearrangement joins TRBV21-1 to TRBJ2-7; TRBD2 was called by the table and not checked on the DNA. TRBV21-1 is termed a pseudogene. The length of the CDR3 is 15 residues. CDR3 in DNA: TGTGCCAGCAGGCCCGGGACTAGCGGTTTCTACGAGCAGTACTTC. It is translated as CASRPGTSGFYEQYF.

The V and J genes are TRBV3-1 (or the pseudogene TRBV3-2) and TRBJ1-2, with D possibly TRBD1 on 6 matching bases. The V end was cut by 4 bases, the J end by 8 bases, with 17 bases between. The CDR3 runs 14 residues. Germline V gene data show CDR1 as LGHDT and CDR2 as YNNKEL (reference sequence). CDR3 in DNA: TGTGCCAGCAGCCCCAATACAGGGTACGGGGGCTACACCTTC. Amino acids: CASSPNTGYGGYTF.

The genes are TRBV12-3 or TRBV12-4 and TRBJ2-3; D gene uncertain. V was shortened by 6 bases and J by 6 bases, with 7 bases between the two germline ends. The CDR3 extends over 11 amino acids. Written as DNA, the CDR3 is TGTGCCAGCAGCCCGAGGGATACGCAGTATTTT. Its translation: CASSPRDTQYF.

This chain links TRBV28 with TRBJ1-2; 7 nucleotides line up with TRBD1. The CDR3 has 15 amino acids. The trim removed 6 bases at V and 4 bases at J, leaving 11 bases unmatched. Per germline, CDR1 MDHEN and CDR2 SYDVKM. The CDR3 protein is CASRRGGTASYGYTF. The CDR3 nucleotides read TGTGCCAGCAGGCGAGGTGGGACAGCAAGCTATGGCTACACCTTC.

The rearrangement uses TRBV30 and TRBJ1-4; D might be TRBD1 (5 bases). V shed 0 bases and J shed 6 bases, with 5 bases lying between them. CDR3 size: 12 residues. CDR1 GTSNPN and CDR2 SVGIG come from the germline V gene (reference sequence). The DNA for the CDR3 is TGTGCCTGGAGTGTAGGGGATGAAAAACTGTTTTTT. Protein: CAWSVGDEKLFF.